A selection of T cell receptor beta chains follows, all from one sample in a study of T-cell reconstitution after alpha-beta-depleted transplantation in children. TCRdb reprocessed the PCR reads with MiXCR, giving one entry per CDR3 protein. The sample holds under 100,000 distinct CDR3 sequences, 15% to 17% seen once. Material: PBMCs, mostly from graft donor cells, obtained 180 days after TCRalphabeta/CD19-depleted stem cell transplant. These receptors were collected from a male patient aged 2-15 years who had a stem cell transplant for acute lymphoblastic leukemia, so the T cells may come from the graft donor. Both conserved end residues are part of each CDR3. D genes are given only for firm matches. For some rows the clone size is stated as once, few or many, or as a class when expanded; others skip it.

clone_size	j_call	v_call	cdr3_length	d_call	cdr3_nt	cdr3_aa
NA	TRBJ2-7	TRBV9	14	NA	TGTGCCAGCAGCCGAGGCAGGAACTCCTACGAGCAGTACTTC	CASSRGRNSYEQYF
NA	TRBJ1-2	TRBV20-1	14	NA	TGCAGTGCTAGAGATCGGCTACTACTCTATGGCTACACCTTC	CSARDRLLLYGYTF
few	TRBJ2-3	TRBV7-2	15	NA	TGTGCCAGCAGCTTAGCAGGATTTAGCACAGATACGCAGTATTTT	CASSLAGFSTDTQYF
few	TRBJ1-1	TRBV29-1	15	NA	TGCAGCGTCCTCCCCGGGGGGGGCATGAACACTGAAGCTTTCTTT	CSVLPGGGMNTEAFF
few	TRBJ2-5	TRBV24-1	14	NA	TGTGCCACCAGTGATTGGACGGACCAAGAGACCCAGTACTTC	CATSDWTDQETQYF
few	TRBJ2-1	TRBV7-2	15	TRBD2	TGTGCCAGCAGCTGGACTAGCGGGGGGGCCGATGAGCAGTTCTTC	CASSWTSGGADEQFF
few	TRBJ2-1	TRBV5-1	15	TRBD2	TGCGCCAGCAGCGGAAAACCCGGGACTAGCAATGAGCAGTTCTTC	CASSGKPGTSNEQFF
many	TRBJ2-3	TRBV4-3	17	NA	TGCGCCAGCAGCCAAGAAATCGACAGTCGGGGGCGGGATACGCAGTATTTT	CASSQEIDSRGRDTQYF
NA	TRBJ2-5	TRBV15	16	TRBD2	TGTGCCACCAGCGAGGATAGCGGGGGGCTAAGCGAGACCCAGTACTTC	CATSEDSGGLSETQYF
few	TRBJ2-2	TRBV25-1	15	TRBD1	TGTGCCAGCAGTGACGGACAGGGGTGGACCGGGGAGCTGTTTTTT	CASSDGQGWTGELFF
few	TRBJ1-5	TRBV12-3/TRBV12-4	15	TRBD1	TGTGCCAGCAGTTTAAGGGCAGGGGGCCTAAAGCCCCAGCATTTT	CASSLRAGGLKPQHF
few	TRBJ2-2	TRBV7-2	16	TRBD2	TGTGCCAGCAGCTACAATAGCGGGGGGGCCACCGGGGAGCTGTTTTTT	CASSYNSGGATGELFF
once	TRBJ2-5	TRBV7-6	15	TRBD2	TGTGCCAGCAGCTTAGCGGGGACTACCCGAGAGACCCAGTACTTC	CASSLAGTTRETQYF
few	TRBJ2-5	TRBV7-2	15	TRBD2	TGTGCCAGCAGCTCCCTAGCGGGGGGGCCAGAGACCCAGTACTTC	CASSSLAGGPETQYF
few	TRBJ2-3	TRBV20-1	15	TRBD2	TGCAGTGCTAGTGCATCTAGCGGGCCCACAGATACGCAGTATTTT	CSASASSGPTDTQYF
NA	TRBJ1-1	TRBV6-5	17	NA	TGTGCCAGCAGTTACGCGGAGAGCACCCCAAGGGACACTGAAGCTTTCTTT	CASSYAESTPRDTEAFF
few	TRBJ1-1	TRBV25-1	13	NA	TGTGCCAGCAGTGAAGTTCGGGCGGCTGAAGCTTTCTTT	CASSEVRAAEAFF